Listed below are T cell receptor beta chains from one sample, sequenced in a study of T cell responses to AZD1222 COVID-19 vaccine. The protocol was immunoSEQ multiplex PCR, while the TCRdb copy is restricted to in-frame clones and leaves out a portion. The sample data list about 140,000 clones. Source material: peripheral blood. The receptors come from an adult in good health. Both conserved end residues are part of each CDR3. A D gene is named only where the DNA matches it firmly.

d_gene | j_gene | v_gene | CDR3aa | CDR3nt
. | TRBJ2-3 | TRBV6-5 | CASSRDLISTDTQYF | TGTGCCAGCAGCAGGGACCTCATTAGCACAGATACGCAGTATTTT
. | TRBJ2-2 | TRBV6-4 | CASSGQLNTGELFF | TGTGCCAGTTCCGGACAGCTGAACACCGGGGAGCTGTTTTTT
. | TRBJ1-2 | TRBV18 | CASSPARAEVVLANYGYTF | TGTGCCAGCTCGCCCGCCCGGGCGGAGGTTGTCTTAGCTAACTATGGCTACACCTTC
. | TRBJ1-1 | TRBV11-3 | CASTGWGTEAFF | TGTGCCAGCACGGGTTGGGGCACTGAAGCTTTCTTT
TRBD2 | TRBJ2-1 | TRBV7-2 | CASSVSGGAYNEQFF | TGTGCCAGCAGCGTGAGCGGGGGGGCCTACAATGAGCAGTTCTTC
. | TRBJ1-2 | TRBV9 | CASSVGVGYGYTF | TGTGCCAGCAGCGTAGGGGTTGGCTATGGCTACACCTTC
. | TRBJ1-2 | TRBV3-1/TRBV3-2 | CASSQEALGGLAREFGYTF | TGTGCCAGCAGCCAAGAAGCCCTCGGGGGGTTGGCCAGGGAATTTGGCTACACCTTC
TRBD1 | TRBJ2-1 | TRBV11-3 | CASSPTGTGKYNEQFF | TGTGCCAGCAGCCCGACCGGGACAGGGAAATACAATGAGCAGTTCTTC
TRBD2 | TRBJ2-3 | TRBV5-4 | CASSLLGGGARADTQYF | TGTGCCAGCAGCTTGCTCGGCGGGGGGGCTCGGGCAGATACGCAGTATTTT
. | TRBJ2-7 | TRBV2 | CASSESPGREQYF | TGTGCCAGCAGTGAAAGTCCGGGAAGGGAGCAGTACTTC
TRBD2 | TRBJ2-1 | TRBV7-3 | CASSLGAGVYNEQFF | TGTGCCAGCAGCTTAGGGGCGGGGGTCTACAATGAGCAGTTCTTC
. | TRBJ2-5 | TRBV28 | CASSLYSARSQYF | TGTGCCAGCAGTTTATACAGCGCTCGTAGCCAGTACTTC
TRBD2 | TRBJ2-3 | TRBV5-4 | CASSQGLADTQYF | TGTGCCAGCAGCCAAGGACTAGCAGATACGCAGTATTTT
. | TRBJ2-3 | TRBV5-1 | CASSLAGTDTQYF | TGCGCCAGCAGCTTGGCCGGCACAGATACGCAGTATTTT
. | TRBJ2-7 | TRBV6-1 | CASSEGVYEQYF | TGTGCCAGCAGTGAAGGGGTCTACGAGCAGTACTTC
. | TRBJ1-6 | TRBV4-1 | CASSLQAAVTNNSPLHF | TGCGCCAGCAGCCTACAGGCGGCAGTAACTAATAATTCACCCCTCCACTTT